The clone carrying this TCR beta chain was counted between two and nine times. This sample is drawn from a study of blood T cell repertoires in COVID-19. As for the study in general: Sources were T cells, B-cell-depleted T cells, or PBMCs; the material itself was cDNA or gDNA.

Generated by immunoSEQ multiplex PCR, the TCRdb table keeps only in-frame clones and is missing some. Found here are almost 350,000 clones, roughly 86% of them singletons; the top ten hold approximately 1%. Participant-given clinical history determined each cohort assignment. It was within 2 weeks before study entry that exposed participants met a COVID-19 case. Germline loops: CDR1 GTSNPN, CDR2 SVGIG (reference sequence). This CDR3 is 15 amino acids long. The V gene lost 0 bases and the J gene lost 0 bases, with 8 bases spanning the gap. The sequenced material came from PBMCs or T cells enriched from blood (not recorded which). The TCR originated in a woman aged 30 to 39 who had been exposed to COVID-19. This chain uses TRBV30 with TRBJ1-4; D unclear. CDR3 sequence: CAWSVWSATNEKLFF. CDR3 nucleotide sequence: TGTGCCTGGAGTGTTTGGTCAGCAACTAATGAAAAACTGTTTTTT.